This T cell receptor (beta chain) appears in the sequencing data of a study of T-cell memory formation after mild COVID-19. Study-wide results and caveats: The pre-infection memory compartment contained some responding clones, suggesting cross-reactive memory joined. Balance between CD4 and CD8 was seen in clones contracting day 15 to 85, and a CD4+ lean was seen in later expanders. Mainly in CM and EM were contracting CD4+ clones; CD8+ were in EMRA.

From the 5' RACE reads, TCRdb called clonotypes with MiXCR, one entry per CDR3 protein. The sample lists 530,000 or so distinct CDR3 sequences, approximately 15% occurring once. Worth noting for this clonotype: Its antigen remains unidentified.

The sequenced sample consisted of PBMCs or a T cell subset sorted from them (not recorded which). The sequence was collected from an adult woman who had mild COVID-19 (a few samples of this study predate the infection). Cell type and time point are not known.

Here the CDR3 reads CASSRTGIGYTEAFF. The CDR3, as DNA: TGTGCCAGCAGCCGGACGGGTATAGGGTACACTGAAGCTTTCTTT. The chain uses TRBV6-5 and TRBJ1-1; no clear D gene. Germline V gene data show CDR1 as MNHEY and CDR2 as SVGAGI. The CDR3 spans 15 residues. Trimming left V 6 bases short and J 3 bases short, with 17 bases between.